The 22 T cell receptor beta chains below all came from one sample that was sequenced in a study of blood T cell repertoires in COVID-19. Repertoires were generated with immunoSEQ multiplex PCR, while TCRdb's copy carries only in-frame clones and drops some. The sample records about 270,000 clones, around 82% being singletons. Sequenced material: peripheral blood. The receptors were gathered from a woman younger than 35 with acute or convalescent COVID-19.

This chain links TRBV4-3 with TRBJ2-5, with TRBD1 matching 9 bases. Germline V gene lookup returns CDR1 LGHNA and CDR2 YSLEER. CDR3 length: 14 amino acids. The J segment lost 4 bases and the V segment lost 4 bases, leaving 4 bases of the junction unmatched. CDR3 amino acids: CASSPRTGAETQYF. As DNA, the CDR3 is TGCGCCAGCAGCCCCCGGACAGGGGCAGAGACCCAGTACTTC.

The V call is TRBV4-3, the J call TRBJ1-5; possibly TRBD1 for D (5 bases). Per germline, CDR1 LGHNA and CDR2 YSLEER. Trimming removed 0 bases at V and 3 bases at J, with 9 bases between. The CDR3 runs to 15 residues. This CDR3 reads CASSQDPTVNQPQHF. CDR3 sequence (DNA): TGCGCCAGCAGCCAAGATCCGACAGTCAATCAGCCCCAGCATTTT.

The J gene is TRBJ1-6, the V gene TRBV4-3; TRBD1 is a possible D gene (5 bases). Deletions cut 0 bases from V and 4 bases from J, with 13 bases between. Germline-derived CDR1 and CDR2 are LGHNA and YSLEER. The CDR3 spans 17 residues. The CDR3 is CASSQEVGGTYNSPLHF. CDR3 coding DNA: TGCGCCAGCAGCCAAGAGGTCGGGGGAACGTATAATTCACCCCTCCACTTT.

This clone turned up a few times. This chain links TRBV7-3 with TRBJ2-7, with 10 bases that match TRBD1. The germline V gene encodes CDR1 SGHTA and CDR2 FQGTGA. The V segment lost 3 bases and the J segment 7 bases; nucleotides outside the gene matches: 9. The CDR3 extends over 15 amino acids. The CDR3 region is CASSLAPGQGNEQYF. The CDR3 DNA reads TGTGCCAGCAGCTTGGCCCCGGGACAGGGGAATGAGCAGTACTTC. The whole variable domain, remainder taken from reference TRBV7-3 and TRBJ2-7, is GAGVSQTPSNKVTEKGKYVELRCDPISGHTALYWYRQSLGQGPEFLIYFQGTGAADDSGLPNDRFFAVRPEGSVSTLKIQRTERGDSAVYLCASSLAPGQGNEQYFGPGTRLTVT.

This chain links TRBV19 with TRBJ1-5; perhaps TRBD1 as D (5 bases). Germline CDR1 is LNHDA and CDR2 is SQIVND (reference sequence). The V gene lost 3 bases and the J gene lost 2 bases, with 8 bases spanning the gap. The CDR3 consists of 14 residues. CDR3 protein: CASSMGPGNQPQHF. As DNA, the CDR3 is TGTGCCAGTAGTATGGGGCCAGGCAATCAGCCCCAGCATTTT.

The V call is TRBV7-9, the J call TRBJ1-4; the match to TRBD1 covers 7 bases. Germline V gene lookup returns CDR1 SEHNR and CDR2 FQNEAQ (reference sequence). V lost 9 bases to trimming and J lost 5 bases; unmatched junction nucleotides: 6. The CDR3 covers 13 residues. CDR3 amino acids: CASRGQTNEKLFF. CDR3 DNA: TGTGCCAGTAGGGGACAGACGAATGAAAAACTGTTTTTT.

This clone was seen only once. The chain employs TRBV6-5 and TRBJ1-1; 8 bases fit TRBD1. Germline CDR1 MNHEY, CDR2 SVGAGI. CDR3 size: 15 residues. J was trimmed by 6 bases and V by 6 bases; bases with no gene match: 12. CDR3 nucleotides: TGTGCCAGCAGCCTCGAGACAGGGGCAAATGCTGAAGCTTTCTTT. This encodes CASSLETGANAEAFF.

The chain carries TRBV27 and TRBJ2-7, with a weak D call TRBD1 (5 bases). CDR3 length equals 14 residues. V lost 2 bases and J lost 2, with 10 bases in between. Germline V lookup: CDR1 MNHEY, CDR2 SMNVEV (reference sequence). In nucleotides, the CDR3 is TGTGCCAGCAGTTTACGACAGCAAGCCTACGAGCAGTACTTC. Translating gives CASSLRQQAYEQYF.

The gene calls are TRBV7-2 and TRBJ2-5; possible D gene TRBD1, 5 bases. Per germline, CDR1 SGHTA and CDR2 FQGNSA. The ends were cut back, 5 bases at V and 5 bases at J, with 15 bases in the middle. This CDR3 spans 14 amino acids. The CDR3 region is CASSPNQGGETQYF. The CDR3 coding sequence is TGTGCCAGCAGCCCAAACCAGGGTGGTGAGACCCAGTACTTC.

The chain carries TRBV28 and TRBJ2-5; TRBD1 matches 7 bases. This CDR3 region has 16 residues. V lost 7 bases, J lost 0 bases, and 11 bases stayed unmatched. Germline CDR1 is MDHEN and CDR2 is SYDVKM. CDR3: CASTTPRDSNQETQYF. The CDR3 DNA reads as TGTGCCAGCACTACGCCCCGGGACAGTAACCAAGAGACCCAGTACTTC.

This chain uses TRBV6-5 with TRBJ1-1; D is unresolved. The CDR3 has 13 amino acids. Trimming took 4 bases from V and 1 from J, leaving 7 bases between them. Germline loops: CDR1 MNHEY, CDR2 SVGAGI. DNA of the CDR3: TGTGCCAGCAGTTTGTATTGGAACACTGAAGCTTTCTTT. This sequence encodes CASSLYWNTEAFF.

This clone occurred a few times. This chain joins TRBV27 and TRBJ2-1, with TRBD2 matching over 10 bases. Trimming cost V 8 bases and J 6 bases; bases outside gene matches: 10. This CDR3 comprises 15 residues. CDR1 and CDR2 (germline): MNHEY, SMNVEV (reference sequence). The DNA for the CDR3 is TGTGCCAGCCGACGGCTAGCGGGGGTCAGCAATGAGCAGTTCTTC. Its protein is CASRRLAGVSNEQFF.

This clone occurred once. V is TRBV11-2 and J is TRBJ1-4, with a possible D match to TRBD1 (5 bases). V dropped 0 bases and J dropped 10 bases, with 21 bases sitting between them. The V gene's germline CDR1 is SGHAT and CDR2 FQNNGV. The length of the CDR3 is 17 residues. The CDR3 DNA reads TGTGCCAGCAGCTTAGAAGGGTTCCGGGACTCCGAGGGAAAACTGTTTTTT. This codes for CASSLEGFRDSEGKLFF.

The chain links TRBV14 to TRBJ2-1, with D perhaps TRBD2 (5 bases). The CDR3 has 18 residues. Germline V gene data show CDR1 as SGHDN and CDR2 as FVKESK. V shed 2 bases and J shed 0 bases, with 17 bases lying between them. The chain's CDR3 is CASSQLLPRRSSYNEQFF. The CDR3 coding sequence is TGTGCCAGCAGCCAACTTCTCCCGAGGAGGAGCTCCTACAATGAGCAGTTCTTC.

The V and J genes are TRBV30 and TRBJ1-2, with 7 bases matching TRBD1. Trimming took 4 bases from V and 5 from J; bases not matched to a gene: 4. The CDR3 is made up of 12 amino acids. Germline V gene sequence: CDR1 GTSNPN, CDR2 SVGIG (reference sequence). Here the CDR3 DNA reads TGTGCCTGGATGGGACAGCCGTATGGCTACACCTTC. Amino acid sequence: CAWMGQPYGYTF.

The chain combines TRBV14 with TRBJ2-7; unclear D gene. CDR1 SGHDN and CDR2 FVKESK come from the germline V gene. CDR3 length equals 14 residues. V was clipped by 0 bases and J by 3 bases, with 9 bases between them. CDR3 in DNA: TGTGCCAGCAGCCAAGATCTACAGTTCTACGAGCAGTACTTC. It translates to CASSQDLQFYEQYF.

The rearrangement links TRBV27 to TRBJ2-5; D may be TRBD1 (6 bases). Trimming removed 5 bases from V and 1 base from J, with 8 bases in between. CDR3 length: 13 residues. The germline V gene encodes CDR1 MNHEY and CDR2 SMNVEV (reference sequence). DNA of the CDR3: TGTGCCAGCAGTGGACAGTTCCAAGAGACCCAGTACTTC. Its translation is CASSGQFQETQYF.

This chain links TRBV28 with TRBJ2-3, with TRBD2 identical over 9 bases. Germline CDR1 reads MDHEN; CDR2 reads SYDVKM. This CDR3 comprises 17 residues. After removal of 5 bases from V and 5 bases from J, the junction contained 14 bases not matched to a gene. This CDR3 is CASSGGLALSEKDTQYF. In DNA, the CDR3 is TGTGCCAGCAGTGGGGGACTAGCCCTCAGCGAGAAAGATACGCAGTATTTT.

The genes are TRBV11-2 and TRBJ1-6, with unresolved D. The CDR3 sequence is 19 residues long. Germline CDR1 is SGHAT and CDR2 is FQNNGV. V lost 1 base to trimming and J lost 3 bases, with 19 bases between them. The CDR3 sequence is CASSLGSALSGFYNSPLHF. The CDR3 region has the DNA TGTGCCAGCAGCTTAGGATCGGCATTGTCGGGGTTCTATAATTCACCCCTCCACTTT.

The chain uses TRBV5-1 and TRBJ2-2; D uncertain. V lost 4 bases, J lost 3 bases, and 4 bases lay in between. Germline values: CDR1 SGHRS, CDR2 YFSETQ. CDR3 length: 12 residues. The CDR3: CASSPYTGELFF. Here the CDR3 DNA reads TGCGCCAGCAGCCCTTACACCGGGGAGCTGTTTTTT.

V usage is TRBV28 and J usage is TRBJ2-2, with D perhaps TRBD2 (5 bases). Germline V gives CDR1 MDHEN, CDR2 SYDVKM. Trimming removed 7 bases at V and 5 bases at J, with 14 bases between. This CDR3 is built from 14 residues. CDR3 region: CASTPGGGTGELFF. The DNA of the CDR3 is TGTGCCAGCACCCCCGGTGGAGGAACCGGGGAGCTGTTTTTT.

The table lists this clone with many counts. V and J are TRBV6-4 and TRBJ2-3; 10 bases match TRBD1. Trimming at V came to 8 bases and at J to 2 bases, leaving 1 base not matched to a gene. This CDR3 has 13 residues. Germline CDR1 and CDR2: MRHNA and SNTAGT. CDR3 sequence: CASGTGDTDTQYF. For the CDR3, the DNA is TGTGCCAGCGGGACAGGGGACACAGATACGCAGTATTTT.